This T cell receptor beta chain was found in a study of CD8 T cells in ankylosing spondylitis. Via MiXCR, TCRdb re-called the 5' RACE reads, giving one row per CDR3 protein. This table has 240,000 or so distinct CDR3 sequences, roughly 10% appearing once. The V end lost 4 bases, the J end lost 2 bases, and 9 bases lay between the germline ends. The germline CDR1 and CDR2 sequences are SGHRS and YFSETQ. CDR3 length equals 13 residues. The rearrangement joins TRBV5-1 to TRBJ2-5; maybe TRBD2 (5 bases). The sample consisted of blood, either unsorted or a sorted T cell fraction (not recorded which). This TCR was recovered from a male donor with ankylosing spondylitis or in good health (not recorded which). The CDR3, as DNA: TGCGCCAGCAGCGAGGACTTGCAAGAGACCCAGTACTTC. Translated: CASSEDLQETQYF.